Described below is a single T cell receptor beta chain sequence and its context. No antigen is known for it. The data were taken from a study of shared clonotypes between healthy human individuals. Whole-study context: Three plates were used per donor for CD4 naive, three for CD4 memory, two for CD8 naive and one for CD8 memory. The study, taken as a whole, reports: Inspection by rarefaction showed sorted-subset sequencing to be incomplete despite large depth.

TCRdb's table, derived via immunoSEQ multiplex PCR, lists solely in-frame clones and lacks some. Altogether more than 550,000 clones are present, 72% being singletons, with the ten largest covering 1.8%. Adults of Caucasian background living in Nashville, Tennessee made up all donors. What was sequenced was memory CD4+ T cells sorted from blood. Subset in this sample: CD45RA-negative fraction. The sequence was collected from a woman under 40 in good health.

CDR3 nucleotides: TGTGCCATCAGCGCTCGACAGGAAAATCAGCCCCAGCATTTT. It translates to CAISARQENQPQHF. This sequence joins TRBV10-3 and TRBJ1-5; D is possibly TRBD1 (6 bases). The CDR3 spans 14 residues. Per germline, CDR1 ENHRY and CDR2 SYGVKD. V lost 6 bases, J lost 4 bases, and 13 bases lay in between.